Listed here is a single T cell receptor beta chain. The sample comes from a study of blood T cells in healthy people across ages. For the second PCR, which ran for roughly 6 to 11 cycles, a sample-barcoded 5' primer and a J-beta primer mix were used. TCRdb fed the 5' RACE reads into MiXCR, producing one record per CDR3 protein. The table shows around 1.7 million distinct CDR3 sequences, with roughly 27% occurring only once. This clonotype originated in a woman in her twenties or thirties in good health. The material sequenced was blood.

The CDR3 here is CASSQGARGPYNEQFF. In DNA form, the CDR3 reads TGTGCCAGCAGCCAAGGCGCCAGGGGCCCCTACAATGAGCAGTTCTTC. The gene calls are TRBV7-3 and TRBJ2-1, with TRBD1 as a possible D gene (6 bases). The CDR3 is made up of 16 amino acids. The V gene's germline CDR1 is SGHTA and CDR2 FQGTGA. V gave up 5 bases and J gave up 2 bases, with 16 bases separating them.